The source of this TCR beta chain is a study of post-analysis software for immune sequencing data. Study-level results: The study found TRBV5-6, TRBV5-1 and TRBV20-1 among five or six TRBV segments more frequent in patients than controls.

This clonotype was counted only a few times. Its antigen remains unknown. V dropped 4 bases and J dropped 6 bases, with 18 bases sitting between them. Germline V lookup: CDR1 SGHDN, CDR2 FVKESK. This CDR3 has 15 amino acids. Libraries were made from TCR beta cDNA, and they carried unique molecular identifiers. MiXCR was run by TCRdb on the PCR reads, yielding one entry per CDR3 protein. The sample contains more than 450,000 distinct CDR3 sequences, around 31% of which appear only once. This clonotype originated in a girl aged 2 to 17 with multiple sclerosis. This chain uses TRBV14 with TRBJ1-2; TRBD1 might be the D (5 bases). The sample taken for sequencing was blood. CDR3 nucleotides: TGTGCCAGCAGCCGGAATCTGGTGCAGGGTGATGGCTACACCTTC. It encodes CASSRNLVQGDGYTF.